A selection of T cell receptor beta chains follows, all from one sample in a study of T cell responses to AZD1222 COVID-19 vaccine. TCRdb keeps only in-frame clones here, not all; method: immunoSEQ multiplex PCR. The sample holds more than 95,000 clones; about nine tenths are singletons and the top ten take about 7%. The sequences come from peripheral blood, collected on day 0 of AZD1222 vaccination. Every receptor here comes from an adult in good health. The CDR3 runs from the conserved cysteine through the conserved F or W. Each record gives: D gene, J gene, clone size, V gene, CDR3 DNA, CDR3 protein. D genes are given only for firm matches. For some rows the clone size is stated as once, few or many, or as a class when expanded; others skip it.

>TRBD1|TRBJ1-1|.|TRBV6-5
TGTGCCAGCAGTTACAGTGGGGCAGGGGGATTGACTGAAGCTTTCTTT
CASSYSGAGGLTEAFF
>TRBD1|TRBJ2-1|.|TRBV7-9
TGTGCCAGCAGCTCCCGGGACAGGTACAATGAGCAGTTCTTC
CASSSRDRYNEQFF
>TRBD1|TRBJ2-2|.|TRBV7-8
TGTGCCAGCAGCTTAACAGGGGCGACTACGAACACCGGGGAGCTGTTTTTT
CASSLTGATTNTGELFF
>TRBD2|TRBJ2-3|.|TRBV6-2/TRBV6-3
TGTGCCAGCAGTTACCGGGCGGGGGGAAGCACAGATACGCAGTATTTT
CASSYRAGGSTDTQYF
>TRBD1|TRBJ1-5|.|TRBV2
TGTGCCAGCAGTGAAGAAGGGACAGGGGGGCAGCCCCAGCATTTT
CASSEEGTGGQPQHF
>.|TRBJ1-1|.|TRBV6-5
TGTGCCAGCAGTTATGGGACCGCAGGGCGAGCTTTCTTT
CASSYGTAGRAFF
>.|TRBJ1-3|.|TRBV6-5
TGTGCCAGCAGTTACAGTGCTGGAAACACCATATATTTT
CASSYSAGNTIYF
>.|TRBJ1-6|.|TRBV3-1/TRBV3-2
TGTGCCAGCAGCCCAATAGGGAGAGGCTCACCCCTCCACTTT
CASSPIGRGSPLHF
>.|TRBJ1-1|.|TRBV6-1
TGTGCCAGCAGTGAAAGGGGCTGGAACACTGAAGCTTTCTTT
CASSERGWNTEAFF
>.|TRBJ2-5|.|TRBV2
TGTGCCAGCAGGCGTGGGGCCTACCAAGAGACCCAGTACTTC
CASRRGAYQETQYF
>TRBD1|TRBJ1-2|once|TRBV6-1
TGTGCCAGCAGTGAAGCAGGGACAGGGGGCCTCTATGGCTACACCTTC
CASSEAGTGGLYGYTF
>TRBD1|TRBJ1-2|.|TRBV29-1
TGCAGCGTTGAAGTTCGACAGGGGGCGGATGGCTACACCTTC
CSVEVRQGADGYTF
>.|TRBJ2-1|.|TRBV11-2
TGTGCCAGCAGCGCGGCCTCCTACAATGAGCAGTTCTTC
CASSAASYNEQFF
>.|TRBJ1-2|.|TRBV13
TGTGCCAGCAGCTTACAAGTCTATGGCTACACCTTC
CASSLQVYGYTF
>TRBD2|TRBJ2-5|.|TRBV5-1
TGCGCCAGCACCCGAGACCCCGGGACTAGCGGGAGTCCCCAAGAGACCCAGTACTTC
CASTRDPGTSGSPQETQYF
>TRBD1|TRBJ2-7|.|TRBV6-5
TGTGCCAGCAGTTCCCTCGGACAGGGTGGCTACGAGCAGTACTTC
CASSSLGQGGYEQYF
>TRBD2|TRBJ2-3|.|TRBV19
TGTGCCAGTAGTATCGCCCCTATTAGCGGGAGCACAGATACGCAGTATTTT
CASSIAPISGSTDTQYF
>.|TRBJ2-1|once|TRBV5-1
TGCGCCAGCAGCTTAAGGGGGGATGAGCAGTTCTTC
CASSLRGDEQFF
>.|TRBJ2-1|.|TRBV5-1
TGCGCCAGCAGCTCACTAGAATCCGATGAGCAGTTCTTC
CASSSLESDEQFF
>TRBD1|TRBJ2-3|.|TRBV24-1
TGTGCCACCAGTGACCCCGGACAGGGCACAGATACGCAGTATTTT
CATSDPGQGTDTQYF
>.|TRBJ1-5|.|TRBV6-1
TGTGCCAGCAGTGCCAGGAAGGGGGTAGGCAATCAGCCCCAGCATTTT
CASSARKGVGNQPQHF
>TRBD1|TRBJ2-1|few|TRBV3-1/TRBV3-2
TGTGCCAGCAGCCGAGAGGCAGGGACAGGGAGGGGCAATGAGCAGTTCTTC
CASSREAGTGRGNEQFF
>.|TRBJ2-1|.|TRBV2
TGTGCCAGCAGTGAGTCGGCGTATGAGCAGTTCTTC
CASSESAYEQFF
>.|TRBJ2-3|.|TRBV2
TGTGCCAGCATGCCCTCTGGCGGGATTAGCACAGATACGCAGTATTTT
CASMPSGGISTDTQYF
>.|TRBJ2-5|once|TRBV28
TGTGCCAGCAGTCCTCCGGTCTTCCAAGAGACCCAGTACTTC
CASSPPVFQETQYF
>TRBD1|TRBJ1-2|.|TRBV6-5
TGTGCCAGCAGTTACGTTCCGGGACAGGGAATAGGTGGCTACACCTTC
CASSYVPGQGIGGYTF
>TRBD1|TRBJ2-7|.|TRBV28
TGTGCCAGCAGTGTACCTACAGGGGGTGACTACGAGCAGTACTTC
CASSVPTGGDYEQYF
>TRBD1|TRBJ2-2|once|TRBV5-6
TGTGCCAGCAGCTTGGCGACAGGGTGGGTTCTAGCGAACACCGGGGAGCTGTTTTTT
CASSLATGWVLANTGELFF
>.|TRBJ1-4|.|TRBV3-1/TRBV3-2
TGTGCCAGCAGCCCCTCCCGGACCCGGGAAAAACTGTTTTTT
CASSPSRTREKLFF
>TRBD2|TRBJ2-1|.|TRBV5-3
TGTGCCAGAAGGTCGAGCGGGACCCCCCTCGGCGGTGAGCAGTTCTTC
CARRSSGTPLGGEQFF
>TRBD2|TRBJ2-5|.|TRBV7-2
TGTGCCAGCAGCTTACGATGGGGGGGAGAGACCCAGTACTTC
CASSLRWGGETQYF
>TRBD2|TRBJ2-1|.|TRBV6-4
TGTGCCAGCAGTGACTCGAAGGGTCCCGGGACTAGCGGGAGTAACGTCAATGAGCAGTTCTTC
CASSDSKGPGTSGSNVNEQFF
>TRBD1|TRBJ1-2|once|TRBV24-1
TGTGCCACCAGTGATGCGGCCGGGGACAGGTTCTATGGCTACACCTTC
CATSDAAGDRFYGYTF
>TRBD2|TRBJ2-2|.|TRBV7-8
TGTGCCAGCAGCAGACTAGCGGGCCTCTCGGGGCACACCGGGGAGCTGTTTTTT
CASSRLAGLSGHTGELFF
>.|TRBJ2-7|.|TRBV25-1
TGTGCCAGCAGTGAATGGGACGAGCAGTACTTC
CASSEWDEQYF
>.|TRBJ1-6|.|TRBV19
TGTGCCAGTAGTAACTTTGAGAATTCACCCCTCCACTTT
CASSNFENSPLHF
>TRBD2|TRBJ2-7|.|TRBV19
TGTGCCAGTAGTGTTCTAGCGGGCGGCGCCTACGAGCAGTACTTC
CASSVLAGGAYEQYF